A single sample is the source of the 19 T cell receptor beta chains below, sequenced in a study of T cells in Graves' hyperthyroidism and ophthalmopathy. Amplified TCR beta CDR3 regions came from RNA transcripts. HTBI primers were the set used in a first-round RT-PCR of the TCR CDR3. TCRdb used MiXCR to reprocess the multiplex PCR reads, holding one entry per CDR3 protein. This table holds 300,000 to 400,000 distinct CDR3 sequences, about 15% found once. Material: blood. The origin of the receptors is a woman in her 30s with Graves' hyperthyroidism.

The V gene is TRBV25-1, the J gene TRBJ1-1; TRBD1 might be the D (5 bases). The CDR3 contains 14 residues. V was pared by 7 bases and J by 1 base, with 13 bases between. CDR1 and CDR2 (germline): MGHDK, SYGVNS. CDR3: CASKGPSGNTEAFF. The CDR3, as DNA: TGTGCCAGCAAGGGACCCAGTGGGAACACTGAAGCTTTCTTT.

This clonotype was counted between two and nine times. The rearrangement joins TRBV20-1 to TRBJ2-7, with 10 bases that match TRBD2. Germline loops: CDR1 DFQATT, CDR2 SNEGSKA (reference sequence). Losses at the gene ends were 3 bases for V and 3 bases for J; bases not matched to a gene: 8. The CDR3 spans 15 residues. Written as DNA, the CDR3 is TGCAGTGCTAGCACCCCCGGGACTAGCGTCTACGAGCAGTACTTC. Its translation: CSASTPGTSVYEQYF.

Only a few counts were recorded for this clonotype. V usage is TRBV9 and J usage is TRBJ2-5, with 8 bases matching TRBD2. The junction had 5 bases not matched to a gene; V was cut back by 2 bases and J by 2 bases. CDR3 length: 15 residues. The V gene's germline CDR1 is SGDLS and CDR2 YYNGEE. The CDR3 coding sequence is TGTGCCAGCAGCGTGGGGGGGACTAGGCAAGAGACCCAGTACTTC. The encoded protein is CASSVGGTRQETQYF.

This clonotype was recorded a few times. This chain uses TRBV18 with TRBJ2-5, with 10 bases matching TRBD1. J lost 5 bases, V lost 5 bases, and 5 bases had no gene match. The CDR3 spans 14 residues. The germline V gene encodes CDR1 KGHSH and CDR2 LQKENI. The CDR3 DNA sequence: TGTGCCAGCTCAGCGACAGGGGGCTGGGAGACCCAGTACTTC. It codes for CASSATGGWETQYF.

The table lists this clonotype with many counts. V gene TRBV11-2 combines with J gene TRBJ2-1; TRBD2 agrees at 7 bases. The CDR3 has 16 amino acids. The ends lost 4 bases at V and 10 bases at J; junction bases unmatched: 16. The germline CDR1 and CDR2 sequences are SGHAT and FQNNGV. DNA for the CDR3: TGTGCCAGCAGCTCCAAGCCTATTGGGGGGGTCGGGGAGCAGTTCTTC. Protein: CASSSKPIGGVGEQFF.

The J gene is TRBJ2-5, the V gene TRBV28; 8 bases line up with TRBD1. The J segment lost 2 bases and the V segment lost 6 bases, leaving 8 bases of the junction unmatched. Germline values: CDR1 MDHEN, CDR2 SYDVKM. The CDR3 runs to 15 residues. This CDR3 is CASSPSGTGQETQYF. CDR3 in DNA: TGTGCCAGCAGCCCCTCCGGGACAGGACAAGAGACCCAGTACTTC.

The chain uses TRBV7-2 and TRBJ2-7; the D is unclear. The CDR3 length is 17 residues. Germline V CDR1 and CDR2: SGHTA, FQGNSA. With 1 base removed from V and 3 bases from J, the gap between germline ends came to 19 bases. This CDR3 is CASSLEAESLLNYEQYF. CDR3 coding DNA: TGTGCCAGCAGCTTAGAAGCTGAATCATTACTAAACTACGAGCAGTACTTC.

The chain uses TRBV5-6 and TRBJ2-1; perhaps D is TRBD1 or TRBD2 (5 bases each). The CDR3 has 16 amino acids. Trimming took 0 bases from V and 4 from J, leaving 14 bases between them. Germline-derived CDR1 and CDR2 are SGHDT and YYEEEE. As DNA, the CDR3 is TGTGCCAGCAGCTTGGCCCTCCGGGACCTTTACAATGAGCAGTTCTTC. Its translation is CASSLALRDLYNEQFF. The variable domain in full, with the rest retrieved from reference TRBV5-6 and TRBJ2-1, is DAGVTQSPTHLIKTRGQQVTLRCSPKSGHDTVSWYQQALGQGPQFIFQYYEEEERQRGNFPDRFSGHQFPNYSSELNVNALLLGDSALYLCASSLALRDLYNEQFFGPGTRLTVL.

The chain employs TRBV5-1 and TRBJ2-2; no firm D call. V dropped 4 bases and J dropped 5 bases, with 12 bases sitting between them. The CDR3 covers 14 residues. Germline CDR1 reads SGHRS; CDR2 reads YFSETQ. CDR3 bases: TGCGCCAGCAGCCTCGATCACCCAACCGGGGAGCTGTTTTTT. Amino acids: CASSLDHPTGELFF.

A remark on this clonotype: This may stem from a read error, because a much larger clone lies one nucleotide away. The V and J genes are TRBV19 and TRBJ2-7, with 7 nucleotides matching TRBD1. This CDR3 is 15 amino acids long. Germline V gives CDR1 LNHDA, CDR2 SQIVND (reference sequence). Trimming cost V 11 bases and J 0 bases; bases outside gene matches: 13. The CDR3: CAGSPFGTVSYEQYF. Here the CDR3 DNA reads TGTGCCGGCTCCCCTTTCGGGACAGTCTCCTACGAGCAGTACTTC.

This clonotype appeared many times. CDR3 coding DNA: TGTGCCACCAGTGACTCACTAGCGGGAGTGTTGAATGAGCAGTTCTTC. Its protein product is CATSDSLAGVLNEQFF. The rearrangement uses TRBV24-1 and TRBJ2-1; 11 nucleotides align to TRBD2. V lost 4 bases to trimming and J lost 7 bases; unmatched junction nucleotides: 8. This CDR3 has 16 amino acids. Germline values: CDR1 KGHDR, CDR2 SFDVKD.

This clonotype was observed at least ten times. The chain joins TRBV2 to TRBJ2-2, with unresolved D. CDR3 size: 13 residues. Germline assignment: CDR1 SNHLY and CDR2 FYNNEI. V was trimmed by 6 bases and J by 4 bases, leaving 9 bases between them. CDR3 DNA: TGTGCCAGCAGCCGGCGAGGCACCGGGGAGCTGTTTTTT. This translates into CASSRRGTGELFF.

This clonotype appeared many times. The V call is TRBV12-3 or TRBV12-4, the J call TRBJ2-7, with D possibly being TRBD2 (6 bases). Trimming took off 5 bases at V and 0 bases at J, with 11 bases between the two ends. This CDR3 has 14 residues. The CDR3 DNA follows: TGTGCCAGCAGTAGCGGGTCTCGCTCCTACGAGCAGTACTTC. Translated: CASSSGSRSYEQYF.

Here the CDR3 reads CASSEAPGSGTGELFF. The CDR3 DNA reads TGTGCCAGCAGTGAAGCGCCGGGAAGCGGCACCGGGGAGCTGTTTTTT. The chain links TRBV6-1 to TRBJ2-2; maybe TRBD2 (5 bases). Germline V gives CDR1 MNHNS, CDR2 SASEGT. The CDR3 extends over 16 amino acids. The V gene lost 0 bases and the J gene lost 4 bases, with 12 bases spanning the gap.

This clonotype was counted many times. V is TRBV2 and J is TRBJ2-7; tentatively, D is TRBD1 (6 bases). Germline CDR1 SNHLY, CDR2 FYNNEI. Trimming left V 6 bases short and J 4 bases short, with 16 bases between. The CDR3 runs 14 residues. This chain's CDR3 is CASSPTGFRYEQYF. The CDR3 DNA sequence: TGTGCCAGCAGCCCAACAGGGTTTCGGTACGAGCAGTACTTC.

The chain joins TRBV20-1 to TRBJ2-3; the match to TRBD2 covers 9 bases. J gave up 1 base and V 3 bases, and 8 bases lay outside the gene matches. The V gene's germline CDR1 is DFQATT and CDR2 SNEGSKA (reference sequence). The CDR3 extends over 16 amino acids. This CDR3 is CSARVLSGRGTDTQYF. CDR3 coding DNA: TGCAGTGCTAGGGTACTTAGCGGGAGAGGCACAGATACGCAGTATTTT.

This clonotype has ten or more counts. CDR3 amino acids: CASIGQQETQYF. The CDR3 region has the DNA TGTGCCAGCATCGGACAGCAAGAGACCCAGTACTTC. This chain joins TRBV2 and TRBJ2-5; D is possibly TRBD1 (6 bases). Per germline, CDR1 SNHLY and CDR2 FYNNEI. V dropped 7 bases and J dropped 2 bases, with 8 bases sitting between them. The CDR3 runs to 12 residues.

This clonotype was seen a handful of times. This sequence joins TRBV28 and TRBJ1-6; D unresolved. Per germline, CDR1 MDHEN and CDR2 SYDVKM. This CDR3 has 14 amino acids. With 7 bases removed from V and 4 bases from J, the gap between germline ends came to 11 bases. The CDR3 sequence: CASTETRYNSPLHF. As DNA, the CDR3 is TGTGCCAGCACCGAGACGCGATATAATTCACCCCTCCACTTT.

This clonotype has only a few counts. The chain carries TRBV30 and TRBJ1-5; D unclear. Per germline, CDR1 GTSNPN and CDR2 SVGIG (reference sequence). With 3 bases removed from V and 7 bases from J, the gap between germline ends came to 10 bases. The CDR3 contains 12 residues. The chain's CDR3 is CAWRRPGQPQHF. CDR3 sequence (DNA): TGTGCCTGGAGAAGGCCTGGACAGCCCCAGCATTTT.